This entry lists 7 T cell receptor beta chains sequenced from one sample in a study of vaccination and CD4 T cells after COVID-19. Their recognized antigens are unknown. Treatment described: roughly nine-day PBMC culture with coronavirus spike peptide pools or control peptides (ViraFEST assay). Sequencing of DNA taken from cultured CD4+ T cells relied on the Oncomine TCR Beta short-read assay. MiXCR, applied by TCRdb to the PCR reads, yields one record per CDR3 protein. The sample holds 3,500 or so distinct CDR3 sequences, 20% seen once. What was sequenced was CD4+ T cells from blood, cultured in vitro. These receptors were collected from a human donor who had recovered from COVID-19.

This clonotype is classed as medium-sized. The chain has TRBV19 and TRBJ2-5, with D maybe TRBD2 (6 bases). The V gene's germline CDR1 is LNHDA and CDR2 SQIVND (reference sequence). This CDR3 spans 14 amino acids. V lost 3 bases and J lost 2, with 10 bases in between. CDR3 DNA sequence: TGTGCCAGTAGTATGCGGACTACACAAGAGACCCAGTACTTC. Its protein is CASSMRTTQETQYF.

This chain connects TRBV20-1 to TRBJ1-4; D not resolved. Between the trimmed V and J ends, which lost 0 bases and 7 bases, there was a span of 3 bases. Germline CDR1 and CDR2: DFQATT and SNEGSKA (reference sequence). The CDR3 contains 11 residues. CDR3 sequence reads: CSAREGEKLFF. CDR3 sequence (DNA): TGCAGTGCTAGAGAGGGTGAAAAACTGTTTTTT.

This clonotype was detected a few times. This chain joins TRBV28 and TRBJ2-7; D might be TRBD1 or TRBD2, each matching 5 bases. This CDR3 spans 12 amino acids. The germline V gene encodes CDR1 MDHEN and CDR2 SYDVKM. V shed 5 bases and J shed 6 bases, with 11 bases lying between them. The CDR3 region is CASSPDSGEQYF. In DNA, the CDR3 is TGTGCCAGCAGTCCAGACAGCGGCGAGCAGTACTTC.

This clonotype was seen only a few times. The V gene is TRBV11-1, the J gene TRBJ1-1; D is undetermined. The CDR3 extends over 14 amino acids. V lost 4 bases, J lost 6 bases, and 15 bases lay in between. CDR1 is SGHAT, CDR2 FQDESV, per germline (reference sequence). The CDR3 bases are TGTGCCAGCAGCTATGGGGTAGGCGAGGCTGAAGCTTTCTTT. This encodes CASSYGVGEAEAFF.

The chain recombines TRBV9 with TRBJ1-5; D uncertain. This CDR3 is built from 17 residues. V lost 1 base, J lost 0 bases, and 14 bases lay in between. Germline CDR1 reads SGDLS; CDR2 reads YYNGEE. The CDR3 nucleotides are TGTGCCAGCAGCGTAAGGATAGGGCAGCGTAGCAATCAGCCCCAGCATTTT. Translating gives CASSVRIGQRSNQPQHF.

This clonotype was seen a handful of times. The chain joins TRBV20-1 to TRBJ1-6; no clear D. This CDR3 has 14 amino acids. Between the trimmed V and J ends, which lost 3 bases and 7 bases, there was a span of 13 bases. Germline V gene sequence: CDR1 DFQATT, CDR2 SNEGSKA (reference sequence). CDR3 DNA: TGCAGTGCTAGTGAGGAACCTAGGAATTCACCCCTCCACTTT. The encoded protein is CSASEEPRNSPLHF.

This clonotype occurred a few times. This chain links TRBV19 with TRBJ2-5, with D perhaps being TRBD1 or TRBD2 (5 bases each). The CDR3 sequence is 14 residues long. Germline V gene data show CDR1 as LNHDA and CDR2 as SQIVND (reference sequence). V shed 4 bases and J shed 2 bases, with 11 bases lying between them. Here the CDR3 DNA reads TGTGCCAGTAGTACTCGGGACCGACAAGAGACCCAGTACTTC. Translating gives CASSTRDRQETQYF.